The T cell receptor (beta chain) under discussion was sequenced for a study of blood T cell repertoires in COVID-19. About the research overall: There were acute and convalescent COVID-19 samples, and they came from the United States, Italy and Spain. PBMCs, B-cell-depleted T cells, or T cells were the source of the cDNA or gDNA that made up the material.

V was clipped by 5 bases and J by 1 base, with 8 bases between them. The CDR3 has 13 amino acids. On this clone: At the DNA level, this CDR3 is encoded by other sequences in the same sample as well.

Study processing details: Reference gene primer amplification in the assay estimated nucleated cell counts. The protocol was immunoSEQ multiplex PCR, while the TCRdb copy is restricted to in-frame clones and leaves out a portion. For V, J and clone size, that table is used; D and trimming come from the DNA. The data contain some 120,000 clones, approximately 87% of them singletons. The clonotype comes from a man aged 25 to 45 with acute or convalescent COVID-19. The source material was peripheral blood. The chain combines TRBV12-3 or TRBV12-4 with TRBJ1-2, with D hard to call. CDR3 nucleotide sequence: TGTGCCAGCAGTCCGACGGGTAACTATGGCTACACCTTC. Translation: CASSPTGNYGYTF.